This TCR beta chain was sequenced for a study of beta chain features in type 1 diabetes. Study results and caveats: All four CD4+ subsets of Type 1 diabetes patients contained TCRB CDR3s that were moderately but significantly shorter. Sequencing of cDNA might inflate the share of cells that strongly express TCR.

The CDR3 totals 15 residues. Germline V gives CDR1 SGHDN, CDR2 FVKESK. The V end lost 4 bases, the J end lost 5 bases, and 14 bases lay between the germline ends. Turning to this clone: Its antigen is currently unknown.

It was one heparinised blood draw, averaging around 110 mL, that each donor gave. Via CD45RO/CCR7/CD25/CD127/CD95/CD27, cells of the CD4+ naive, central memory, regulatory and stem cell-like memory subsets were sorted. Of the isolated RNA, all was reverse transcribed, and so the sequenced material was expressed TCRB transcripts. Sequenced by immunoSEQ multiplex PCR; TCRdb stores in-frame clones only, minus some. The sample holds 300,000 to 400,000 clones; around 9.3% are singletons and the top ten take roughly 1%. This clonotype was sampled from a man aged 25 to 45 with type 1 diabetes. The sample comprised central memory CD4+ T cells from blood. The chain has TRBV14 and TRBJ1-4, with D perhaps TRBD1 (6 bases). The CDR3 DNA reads TGTGCCAGCAGCCCATCCGGGACAAGGAATGAAAAACTGTTTTTT. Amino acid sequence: CASSPSGTRNEKLFF.